This TCR beta chain was retrieved from a study of CD8 T cells in Susac syndrome. With random hexamers, roughly 0.5 to 1 ug RNA was reverse transcribed. TCRdb independently ran MiXCR on the immunoSEQ multiplex PCR reads; one entry per CDR3 protein. The sample has approximately 160,000 distinct CDR3 sequences, 92% seen once. Healthy donors formed controls matched for age and sex. Bulk CD8+ and CD4+ cells came from magnetic negative isolation; CD8+ TEMRA by FACS. This sequence was found in a human donor in good health. The sequenced material came from CD4+ T cells from PBMCs.

The CDR3 nucleotides are TGTGCCAGCCGGGATGGCTACGAGCAGTACTTC. This codes for CASRDGYEQYF. The V and J genes are TRBV3-1 and TRBJ2-7; TRBD2 might be the D (5 bases). This CDR3 has 11 residues. V was pared by 8 bases and J by 3 bases, with 8 bases between. Germline CDR1 LGHDT, CDR2 YNNKEL (reference sequence).